These 2 T cell receptor beta chains came from one sample sequenced in a study of cytomegalovirus exposure and HLA in healthy donors. The PCR employed 60 Vbeta primers together with 13 Jbeta primers. TCRdb's table, derived via immunoSEQ multiplex PCR, lists solely in-frame clones and lacks some. The sample contains 85,000 to 100,000 clones, roughly 67% of which appear only once. Material: PBMCs. These receptors came from a human donor in good health.

The chain has TRBV5-1 and TRBJ2-3; TRBD1 aligns across 8 bases. CDR1 is SGHRS and CDR2 is YFSETQ in the germline V gene. The CDR3 is made up of 14 amino acids. After removal of 4 bases from V and 1 base from J, the junction contained 2 bases not matched to a gene. Here the CDR3 reads CASSTTGGTDTQYF. The CDR3 DNA reads as TGCGCCAGCAGCACGACAGGGGGCACAGATACGCAGTATTTT. The full variable domain, with the rest looked up from reference TRBV5-1 and TRBJ2-3, is KAGVTQTPRYLIKTRGQQVTLSCSPISGHRSVSWYQQTPGQGLQFLFEYFSETQRNKGNFPGRFSGRQFSNSRSEMNVSTLELGDSALYLCASSTTGGTDTQYFGPGTRLTVL.

The chain employs TRBV25-1 and TRBJ2-5; 7 positions match TRBD1. Germline CDR1 MGHDK, CDR2 SYGVNS. The trim removed 3 bases at V and 2 bases at J, leaving 6 bases unmatched. CDR3 length equals 15 residues. CDR3 protein: CASSDAGGQQETQYF. CDR3 DNA: TGTGCCAGCAGTGACGCAGGGGGTCAACAAGAGACCCAGTACTTC.